The entry below gives a single T cell receptor (beta chain) sequence along with its context. As a fraction of the sample, this clone is medium-sized (0.01 to 0.1%). No antigen is known for it. No qualities accompany the bases; no much larger clone lies one base away. The data derive from a study of blood T cell repertoires in COVID-19 (dated by TCRdb to about 2020). Regarding the study in general: The collaborator samples originated in the United States, Italy and Spain and spanned the acute and convalescent phases of COVID-19. Sample metadata almost always included a de-identified subject ID, COVID-19 status, age in years and sex. The samples were drawn from the first 160 participants of the ongoing ImmuneRACE study and from over a thousand subjects provided by 6 global collaborators. The repertoires were released in a freely available public database meant as a resource for research on the immune response to SARS-CoV-2. The prospective study material was composed of cDNA or gDNA derived from T cells, B-cell-depleted T cells, or PBMCs. Where available, HLA class I and class II types were obtained from metadata supplied by the sample provider rather than from assay-based typing. The dataset comprised deeply sampled blood TCRbeta repertoires from subjects exposed to, actively infected with, or recovered from COVID-19.

TCRbeta CDR3 regions were amplified from genomic DNA using the immunoSEQ Assay, a bias-controlled multiplex PCR. The authors' analysis ran thus. Within the assay, amplification of reference gene primers was used to estimate how many nucleated cells each sample contained. To quantify the absolute abundance of each unique TCRbeta CDR3 rearrangement, sequence reads were collapsed and filtered. For each sample, productive Simpson clonality was calculated as the square root of Simpson's diversity index across productive rearrangements. The clones in this table, taken by TCRdb from immuneACCESS, are in-frame only. Not every clone is retained; where verified, under half of the shortfall comes from an unresolved V gene, and the cause of the rest is unknown. V and J calls and clone size come straight from that table; D and trimming were deduced from the DNA. Across this sample there are approximately 50,000 clones, with 75% to 90% seen only once. 5.5% to 7.5% of the sample is held by the ten biggest clonotypes.

Whole blood was collected in K2EDTA tubes by collaborating institutions according to the institutions' own protocols. For TCRbeta analysis, collaborators shipped samples as frozen whole blood, isolated PBMCs, or DNA extracted from either of those sample types. Summary of the overall study and its limitations: How much clinical and demographic metadata was included differed by source and by participant, and the metadata was provided uncurated.

Measured from the cysteine to the phenylalanine, the CDR3 is 19 residues long. The sequence is cut down to CDR3 DNA, 57 bases in frame from base 1. A distance of 29 bases separates the germline ends of V and J, which lose 4 bases and 4 bases respectively. As encoded in the germline V gene (reference sequence), CDR1 is LGHDT while CDR2 is YNNKEL. The chain employs TRBV3-1 (or the pseudogene TRBV3-2) and TRBJ2-7, with TRBD1 as a weak D call on 6 bases. The sample consisted of peripheral blood. The receptor's source is a man aged 60 to 69 with acute or convalescent COVID-19. The nucleotides read TGTGCCAGCAGCCGACCAGCTGATACGGGACACCCGAACCCGTACGAGCAGTACTTC. This codes for CASSRPADTGHPNPYEQYF.